This T cell receptor (beta chain) was captured in a study of CD8+ T cells in alopecia areata. Study conclusions and caveats: Between patients, shared TCR sequences were less clear than in mice. This was possibly due in part to HLA diversity in the patient population. Affected scalp, especially in alopecia totalis/universalis, had a higher clonality than normal scalp did. Sequencing of scalp samples also captures resident alphabeta T cells of normal skin.

Both CD4+ and CD8+ T cells were separated by sorting PBMCs. Once RNA had been extracted, it was reverse transcribed into cDNA to act as the sequencing template. The table came from immunoSEQ multiplex PCR; TCRdb's copy has only in-frame clones and leaves some out. The sample lists around 29,000 clones, less than 75% occurring once. This clone was seen only once. Its target is not known. The germline V gene encodes CDR1 LNHNV and CDR2 YYDKDF (reference sequence). V was shortened by 0 bases and J by 2 bases, with 12 bases between the two germline ends. This CDR3 spans 16 amino acids. Sequenced sample: NKG2D-high CD8+ T cells sorted from blood. This sequence was found in a human donor with alopecia areata. The chain links TRBV15 to TRBJ2-3; no clear D gene. The CDR3 DNA reads TGTGCCACCAGCAGAGAAGTCCTAGAACACACAGATACGCAGTATTTT. Translating gives CATSREVLEHTDTQYF.